Listed here are 31 T cell receptor beta chains from one sample, sequenced in a study of cytomegalovirus exposure and HLA in healthy donors. The PCR employed 60 Vbeta primers together with 13 Jbeta primers. The method was immunoSEQ multiplex PCR; TCRdb's version includes in-frame clones alone and lacks a portion of them. The sample is made up of roughly 80,000 clones, and the top ten hold approximately 1% of it. Sequenced input: PBMCs. Receptors originate from a woman aged 25-40 years in good health and CMV-seronegative.

The CDR3 region has the DNA TGTGCCAGCACCCCGGGGGCTAGCGGGAAATTTTACGAGCAGTACTTC. Its protein product is CASTPGASGKFYEQYF. The chain employs TRBV7-6 and TRBJ2-7; 9 positions agree with TRBD2. There are 16 residues in the CDR3. The germline CDR1 and CDR2 sequences are SGHVS and FNYEAQ. Trimming cost V 7 bases and J 4 bases; bases outside gene matches: 14.

The chain recombines TRBV18 with TRBJ1-1, with TRBD1 matching 10 bases. Unmatched junction bases numbered 3, after V lost 4 bases and J lost 1 base. The CDR3 sequence is 15 residues long. The germline gives CDR1 KGHSH, CDR2 LQKENI. This CDR3 reads CASSQGQGTNTEAFF. CDR3 in DNA: TGTGCCAGCTCACAGGGACAGGGGACGAACACTGAAGCTTTCTTT.

The chain employs TRBV18 and TRBJ1-1, with 9 bases lining up with TRBD1. This CDR3 has 17 residues. From germline, CDR1 is KGHSH and CDR2 LQKENI. The junction had 14 bases not matched to a gene; V was cut back by 2 bases and J by 7 bases. The CDR3 bases are TGTGCCAGCTCACCAGTCCACGGGACAGGGTACGCGGGTGAAGCTTTCTTT. Translating gives CASSPVHGTGYAGEAFF.

The chain is built from TRBV30 and TRBJ1-1, with a tentative D call TRBD1 (5 bases). The V gene's germline CDR1 is GTSNPN and CDR2 SVGIG (reference sequence). The V end lost 4 bases, the J end lost 5 bases, and 20 bases lay between the germline ends. This CDR3 has 15 residues. The CDR3 region has the DNA TGTGCCTGGAAGGAGGAAGGGGACGCGGGGACTGAAGCTTTCTTT. It codes for CAWKEEGDAGTEAFF.

The rearrangement uses TRBV27 and TRBJ1-5; D unclear. Germline V CDR1 and CDR2: MNHEY, SMNVEV (reference sequence). V dropped 2 bases and J dropped 0 bases, with 8 bases sitting between them. The CDR3 runs 15 residues. The CDR3 reads CASSLIPGSNQPQHF. The DNA of the CDR3 is TGTGCCAGCAGTTTAATCCCGGGTAGCAATCAGCCCCAGCATTTT.

The CDR3 loop reads CASSQEGQGDGGYTF. DNA of the CDR3: TGCGCCAGCAGCCAAGAGGGACAGGGCGACGGTGGCTACACCTTC. V and J are TRBV4-1 and TRBJ1-2; 9 bases fit TRBD1. Germline assignment: CDR1 MGHRA and CDR2 YSYEKL. Unmatched junction bases numbered 6, after V lost 0 bases and J lost 7 bases. The CDR3 extends over 15 amino acids.

J is TRBJ2-3 and V is TRBV7-6; D gene ambiguous. Per the germline V gene, CDR1 is SGHVS and CDR2 is FNYEAQ. The length of the CDR3 is 17 residues. The V and J ends lost 5 bases and 2 bases respectively, with 20 bases between them. The CDR3 sequence: CASSPAFRIDSTDTQYF. The CDR3 DNA reads TGTGCCAGCAGCCCAGCTTTTAGGATAGACTCCACAGATACGCAGTATTTT.

The genes are TRBV29-1 and TRBJ2-3, with D uncertain. In germline, CDR1 is SQVTM, CDR2 ANQGSEA. The CDR3 contains 11 residues. Deletions cut 1 base from V and 6 bases from J, with 5 bases between. The CDR3 protein is CSVEGADTQYF. CDR3 nucleotides: TGCAGCGTTGAAGGGGCGGATACGCAGTATTTT.

The chain combines TRBV7-9 with TRBJ2-1, with D unresolved. CDR3 length: 13 residues. Germline CDR1 SEHNR, CDR2 FQNEAQ (reference sequence). The germline V and J ends were trimmed by 1 base and 10 bases, with 11 bases remaining between them. The CDR3 loop reads CASSLGAPSEQFF. The DNA for the CDR3 is TGTGCCAGCAGCTTAGGGGCCCCCAGCGAGCAGTTCTTC.

V and J are TRBV6-5 and TRBJ2-1; D is unresolved. This CDR3 has 16 residues. Germline lookup yields CDR1 MNHEY and CDR2 SVGAGI. V lost 2 bases and J 2 bases, leaving 13 bases between the germline ends. The CDR3 nucleotides are TGTGCCAGCAGTTACAGGTCCGGGTTAGCCTACAATGAGCAGTTCTTC. Amino acid sequence: CASSYRSGLAYNEQFF.

The chain has TRBV30 and TRBJ1-5; D perhaps matches TRBD1 (5 bases). Germline V CDR1 and CDR2: GTSNPN, SVGIG (reference sequence). The CDR3 is 15 amino acids. V lost 3 bases, J lost 3 bases, and 15 bases lay in between. The CDR3 coding sequence is TGTGCCTGGAGCCACCAGGGTTTCTACAATCAGCCCCAGCATTTT. The encoded protein is CAWSHQGFYNQPQHF.

This chain links TRBV30 with TRBJ2-1; D might be TRBD1 (6 bases). With 5 bases removed from V and 4 bases from J, the gap between germline ends came to 18 bases. The CDR3 sequence is 15 residues long. Germline CDR1 reads GTSNPN; CDR2 reads SVGIG (reference sequence). The CDR3: CAWVVGQGPYNEQFF. The CDR3 DNA reads as TGTGCCTGGGTAGTCGGGCAGGGGCCATACAATGAGCAGTTCTTC.

This chain connects TRBV30 to TRBJ2-7; possible D gene TRBD1, 5 bases. V lost 0 bases and J lost 3, with 6 bases in between. Germline lookup yields CDR1 GTSNPN and CDR2 SVGIG (reference sequence). This CDR3 comprises 12 residues. Here the CDR3 reads CAWSVDIYEQYF. CDR3 nucleotide sequence: TGTGCCTGGAGTGTGGACATCTACGAGCAGTACTTC.

This chain joins TRBV4-1 and TRBJ2-1; maybe TRBD2 (7 bases). Germline CDR1 and CDR2: MGHRA and YSYEKL. The V gene lost 1 base and the J gene lost 4 bases, with 11 bases spanning the gap. This CDR3 is 15 amino acids long. CDR3 protein: CASSQGRGPYNEQFF. The CDR3 DNA sequence: TGCGCCAGCAGCCAAGGGCGGGGGCCGTACAATGAGCAGTTCTTC.

Comments on this clone: One junction end does not reproduce the germline sequence, and a read error may be involved. This chain joins TRBV7-7 and TRBJ2-5; tentatively, D is TRBD1 (7 bases). The CDR3 has 15 residues. The V gene's germline CDR1 is SSHAT and CDR2 FNYEAQ (reference sequence). CDR3 in DNA: TGTGCTAGCAGCGTCTCGACAGGGAGGCAGGAGACCCAGTACTTC. Protein: CASSVSTGRQETQYF. The variable domain in full, with the rest retrieved from reference TRBV7-7 and TRBJ2-5, is GAGVSQSPRYKVTKRGQDVTLRCDPISSHATLYWYQQALGQGPEFLTYFNYEAQPDKSGLPSDRFSAERPEGSISTLTIQRTEQRDSAMYRCASSVSTGRQETQYFGPGTRLLVL.

The genes are TRBV30 and TRBJ2-3; 9 positions agree with TRBD2. J lost 4 bases, V lost 3 bases, and 11 bases had no gene match. This CDR3 comprises 16 residues. The germline CDR1 and CDR2 sequences are GTSNPN and SVGIG (reference sequence). The CDR3 DNA follows: TGTGCCTGGAGCCTCGGAAGCGGGGGGATTGCAGATACGCAGTATTTT. This encodes CAWSLGSGGIADTQYF.

The chain combines TRBV6-5 with TRBJ1-4; maybe TRBD1 (5 bases). V was trimmed by 4 bases and J by 7 bases, leaving 10 bases between them. Germline lookup yields CDR1 MNHEY and CDR2 SVGAGI. The CDR3 is 13 amino acids. The CDR3 bases are TGTGCCAGCAGTTTGGGGGGGGGTGAAAAACTGTTTTTT. It yields the protein CASSLGGGEKLFF.

This chain joins TRBV5-1 and TRBJ2-6; D might be TRBD2 (5 bases). Germline CDR1 SGHRS, CDR2 YFSETQ. Trimming took 4 bases from V and 0 from J, leaving 8 bases between them. The CDR3 length is 15 residues. The CDR3 DNA sequence: TGCGCCAGCAGCGGCGGGCTCTCTGGGGCCAACGTCCTGACTTTC. Translating gives CASSGGLSGANVLTF.

V and J are TRBV6-1 and TRBJ1-1, with D unclear. V shed 2 bases and J shed 11 bases, with 21 bases lying between them. Germline V CDR1 and CDR2: MNHNS, SASEGT. The CDR3 covers 15 residues. The CDR3 region is CASSELIRFEVRAFF. The CDR3 coding sequence is TGTGCCAGCAGTGAACTGATTCGTTTCGAGGTCCGCGCTTTCTTT.

The chain is built from TRBV19 and TRBJ2-6; 7 nucleotides line up with TRBD1. The CDR3 contains 18 residues. V lost 4 bases, J lost 1 base, and 10 bases stayed unmatched. Germline V gives CDR1 LNHDA, CDR2 SQIVND (reference sequence). The DNA for the CDR3 is TGTGCCAGTAGTAAGACAGGGATAGGATGGTCTGGGGCCAACGTCCTGACTTTC. This codes for CASSKTGIGWSGANVLTF.

This rearrangement joins TRBV30 to TRBJ2-3; 11 nucleotides line up with TRBD2. Unmatched junction bases numbered 6, after V lost 8 bases and J lost 5 bases. CDR3 size: 13 residues. The germline V gene encodes CDR1 GTSNPN and CDR2 SVGIG (reference sequence). CDR3 nucleotide sequence: TGTGCCCTTAGCGGGGGGGCCGGAGATACGCAGTATTTT. Translation: CALSGGAGDTQYF.

A note on this clone: Germline and junction disagree at one end, which may indicate a read error. V gene TRBV18 combines with J gene TRBJ2-7, with TRBD1 matching 8 bases. Per germline, CDR1 KGHSH and CDR2 LQKENI. There are 16 residues in the CDR3. CDR3 residues: CASAPLAGQGADEQYF. The CDR3 region has the DNA TGTGCCAGCGCACCACTGGCGGGGCAGGGGGCGGACGAGCAGTACTTC.

This chain joins TRBV12-5 and TRBJ2-7, with a tentative D call TRBD2 (6 bases). The CDR3 is 15 amino acids. Germline CDR1 and CDR2: LGHNT and FRNRAP. The ends were cut back, 0 bases at V and 6 bases at J, with 15 bases in the middle. The DNA for the CDR3 is TGTGCTAGTGGTTTGGTAATCGGCTTCGGGGGCGAGCAGTACTTC. Amino acid sequence: CASGLVIGFGGEQYF.

The V call is TRBV7-9, the J call TRBJ1-1; 8 bases map to TRBD1. The junction had 2 bases not matched to a gene; V was cut back by 4 bases and J by 7 bases. The CDR3 is 12 residues long. Germline V CDR1 and CDR2: SEHNR, FQNEAQ (reference sequence). The CDR3: CASSSRGHEAFF. In DNA, the CDR3 is TGTGCCAGCAGCTCCAGGGGGCATGAAGCTTTCTTT. The variable domain in full, completed from reference TRBV7-9 and TRBJ1-1, reads DTGVSQNPRHKITKRGQNVTFRCDPISEHNRLYWYRQTLGQGPEFLTYFQNEAQLEKSRLLSDRFSAERPKGSFSTLEIQRTEQGDSAMYLCASSSRGHEAFFGQGTRLTVV.

The chain couples TRBV5-1 to TRBJ2-7; possible D gene TRBD2, 5 bases. CDR1 and CDR2 from the germline V gene are SGHRS and YFSETQ. CDR3 size: 12 residues. Trimming took off 0 bases at V and 6 bases at J, with 7 bases between the two ends. CDR3 in amino acids: CASSLVGVEQYF. DNA of the CDR3: TGCGCCAGCAGCTTGGTCGGGGTCGAGCAGTACTTC.

The chain is built from TRBV2 and TRBJ1-5, with D unresolved. The germline gives CDR1 SNHLY, CDR2 FYNNEI. This CDR3 is 14 amino acids long. Trimming stripped 1 base from V and 1 base from J, with 5 bases between. CDR3 nucleotide sequence: TGTGCCAGCAGTGAAGGACTAAGCAATCAGCCCCAGCATTTT. Translated, it gives CASSEGLSNQPQHF.

The rearrangement joins TRBV5-1 to TRBJ2-2; 9 bases match TRBD2. CDR1 and CDR2 from the germline V gene are SGHRS and YFSETQ. The CDR3 totals 18 residues. Trimming took 1 base from V and 5 from J; bases not matched to a gene: 12. The CDR3 DNA reads as TGCGCCAGCAGCTTGTACCCTAGCGGGGAGGTTTTGACCGGGGAGCTGTTTTTT. Translation: CASSLYPSGEVLTGELFF.

This chain connects TRBV10-2 to TRBJ2-5; 9 bases are shared with TRBD1. CDR3 length: 15 amino acids. V was clipped by 5 bases and J by 5 bases; unmatched bases: 9. The germline gives CDR1 WSHSY, CDR2 SAAADI. The CDR3 reads CASSHTGTGQETQYF. The CDR3 DNA is TGCGCCAGCAGTCATACCGGGACAGGGCAGGAGACCCAGTACTTC.

By frequency, this clone is medium-sized. The chain combines TRBV7-9 with TRBJ2-1; TRBD2 agrees at 7 bases. J gave up 8 bases and V 2 bases, and 9 bases lay outside the gene matches. Germline V gives CDR1 SEHNR, CDR2 FQNEAQ (reference sequence). CDR3 size: 15 residues. CDR3 amino acids: CASSLLSGLADEQFF. DNA of the CDR3: TGTGCCAGCAGCTTATTATCTGGCCTAGCGGATGAGCAGTTCTTC.

This sequence joins TRBV11-1 and TRBJ2-7, with 8 bases fitting TRBD2. This CDR3 comprises 14 residues. V was pared by 2 bases and J by 4 bases, with 4 bases of the junction left unmatched. Germline V gives CDR1 SGHAT, CDR2 FQDESV (reference sequence). CDR3 region: CASSLSGGRYEQYF. The CDR3 DNA sequence: TGTGCCAGCAGCTTAAGCGGGGGCCGATACGAGCAGTACTTC. Full variable domain (remainder filled in from reference TRBV11-1 and TRBJ2-7): EAEVAQSPRYKITEKSQAVAFWCDPISGHATLYWYRQILGQGPELLVQFQDESVVDDSQLPKDRFSAERLKGVDSTLKIQPAELGDSAMYLCASSLSGGRYEQYFGPGTRLTVT.

The chain is built from TRBV4-1 and TRBJ1-1; D is ambiguous. The CDR3 extends over 22 amino acids. Germline assignment: CDR1 MGHRA and CDR2 YSYEKL. V was shortened by 1 base and J by 7 bases, with 37 bases between the two germline ends. Written as DNA, the CDR3 is TGCGCCAGCAGCCAAGTGAATCGTCCCCTCGGGAGCGCCCACTCACCTCTGGTTGAAGCTTTCTTT. Amino acid sequence: CASSQVNRPLGSAHSPLVEAFF.